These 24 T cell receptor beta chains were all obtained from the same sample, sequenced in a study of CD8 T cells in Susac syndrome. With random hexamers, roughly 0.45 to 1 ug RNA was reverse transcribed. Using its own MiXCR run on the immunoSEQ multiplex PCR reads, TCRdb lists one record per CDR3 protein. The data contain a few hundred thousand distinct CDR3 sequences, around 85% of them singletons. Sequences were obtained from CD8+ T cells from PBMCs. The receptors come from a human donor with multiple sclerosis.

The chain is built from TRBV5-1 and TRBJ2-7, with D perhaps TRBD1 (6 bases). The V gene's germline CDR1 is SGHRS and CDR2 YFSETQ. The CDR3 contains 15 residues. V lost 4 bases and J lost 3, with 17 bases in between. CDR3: CASSAWTAPRYEQYF. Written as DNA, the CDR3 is TGCGCCAGCAGCGCATGGACAGCCCCCCGCTACGAGCAGTACTTC.

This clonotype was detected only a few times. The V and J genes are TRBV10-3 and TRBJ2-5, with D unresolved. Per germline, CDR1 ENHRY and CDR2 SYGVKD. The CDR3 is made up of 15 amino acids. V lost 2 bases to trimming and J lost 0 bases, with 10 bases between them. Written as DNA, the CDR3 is TGTGCCATCAGTGAGGCGCCTAATTACCAAGAGACCCAGTACTTC. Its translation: CAISEAPNYQETQYF.

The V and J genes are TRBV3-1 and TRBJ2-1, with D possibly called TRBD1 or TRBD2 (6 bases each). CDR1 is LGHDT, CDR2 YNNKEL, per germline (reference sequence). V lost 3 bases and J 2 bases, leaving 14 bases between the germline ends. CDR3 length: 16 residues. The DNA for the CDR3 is TGTGCCAGCAGCCATGAATCGGAGGGGGCCTACAATGAGCAGTTCTTC. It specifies CASSHESEGAYNEQFF.

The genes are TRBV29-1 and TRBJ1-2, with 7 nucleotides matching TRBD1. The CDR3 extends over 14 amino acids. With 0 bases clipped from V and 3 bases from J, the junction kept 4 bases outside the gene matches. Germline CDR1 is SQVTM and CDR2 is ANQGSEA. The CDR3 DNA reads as TGCAGCGTTGAAGATTTGACAGGGTACTATGGCTACACCTTC. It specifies CSVEDLTGYYGYTF. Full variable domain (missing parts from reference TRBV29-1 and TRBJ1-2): SAVISQKPSRDICQRGTSLTIQCQVDSQVTMMFWYRQQPGQSLTLIATANQGSEATYESGFVIDKFPISRPNLTFSTLTVSNMSPEDSSIYLCSVEDLTGYYGYTFGSGTRLTVV.

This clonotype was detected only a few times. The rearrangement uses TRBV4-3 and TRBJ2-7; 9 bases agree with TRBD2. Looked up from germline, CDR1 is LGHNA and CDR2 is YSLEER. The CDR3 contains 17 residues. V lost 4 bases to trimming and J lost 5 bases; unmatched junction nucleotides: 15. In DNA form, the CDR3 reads TGCGCCAGCAGCCCCCGATCCGTAGCGGGAGCTTTCCACGAGCAGTACTTC. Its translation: CASSPRSVAGAFHEQYF.

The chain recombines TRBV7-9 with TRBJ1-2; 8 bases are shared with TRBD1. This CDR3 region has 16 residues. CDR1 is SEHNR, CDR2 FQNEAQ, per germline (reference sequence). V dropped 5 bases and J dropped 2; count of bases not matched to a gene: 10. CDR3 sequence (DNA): TGTGCCAGCAGCCCCAGGGGACAGGCAATAAACTATGGCTACACCTTC. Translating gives CASSPRGQAINYGYTF.

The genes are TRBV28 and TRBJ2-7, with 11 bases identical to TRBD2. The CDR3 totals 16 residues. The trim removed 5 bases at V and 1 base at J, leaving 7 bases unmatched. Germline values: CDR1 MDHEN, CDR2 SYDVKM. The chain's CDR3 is CASSPLAGGSSYEQYF. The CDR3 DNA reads TGTGCCAGCAGTCCCCTAGCGGGAGGTTCATCCTACGAGCAGTACTTC.

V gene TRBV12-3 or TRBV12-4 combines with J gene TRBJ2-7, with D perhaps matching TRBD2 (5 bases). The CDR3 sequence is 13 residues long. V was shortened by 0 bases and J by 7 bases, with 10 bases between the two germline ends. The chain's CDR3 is CASSLAGRGEQYF. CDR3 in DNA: TGTGCCAGCAGTTTAGCAGGGCGAGGGGAGCAGTACTTC.

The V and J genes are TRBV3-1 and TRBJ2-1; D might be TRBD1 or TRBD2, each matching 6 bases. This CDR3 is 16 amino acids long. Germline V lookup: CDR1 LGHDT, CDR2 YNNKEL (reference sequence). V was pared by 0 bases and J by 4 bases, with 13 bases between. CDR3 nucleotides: TGTGCCAGCAGCCAAGATCCGGGGGCAGGATACAATGAGCAGTTCTTC. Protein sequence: CASSQDPGAGYNEQFF.

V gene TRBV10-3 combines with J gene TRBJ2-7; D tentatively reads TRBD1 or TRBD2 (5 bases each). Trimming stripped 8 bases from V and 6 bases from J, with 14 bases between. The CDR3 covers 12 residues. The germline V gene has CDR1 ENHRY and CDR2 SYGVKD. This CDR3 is CAIGGGGIEQYF. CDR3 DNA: TGTGCCATCGGGGGTGGGGGAATCGAGCAGTACTTC.

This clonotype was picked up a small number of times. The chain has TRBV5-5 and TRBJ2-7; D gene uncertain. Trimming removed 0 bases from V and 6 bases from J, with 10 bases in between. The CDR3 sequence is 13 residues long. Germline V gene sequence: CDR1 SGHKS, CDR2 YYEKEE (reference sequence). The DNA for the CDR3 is TGTGCCAGCAGCTTGGGCCCGGTCGGCGAGCAGTACTTC. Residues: CASSLGPVGEQYF.

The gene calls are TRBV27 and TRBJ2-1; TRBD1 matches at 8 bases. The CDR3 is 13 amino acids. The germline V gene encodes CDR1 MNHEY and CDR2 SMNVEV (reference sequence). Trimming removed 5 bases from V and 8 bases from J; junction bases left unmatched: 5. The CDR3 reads CASSLQGADEQFF. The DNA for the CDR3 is TGTGCCAGCAGTCTCCAGGGGGCCGATGAGCAGTTCTTC.

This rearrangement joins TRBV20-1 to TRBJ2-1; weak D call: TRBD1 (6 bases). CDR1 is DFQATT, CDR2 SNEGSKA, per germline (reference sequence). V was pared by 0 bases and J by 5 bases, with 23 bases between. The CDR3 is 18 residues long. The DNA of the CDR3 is TGCAGTGCTAGAGATCCGGCAGGGGCGCGGTTCGTACACAATGAGCAGTTCTTC. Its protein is CSARDPAGARFVHNEQFF.

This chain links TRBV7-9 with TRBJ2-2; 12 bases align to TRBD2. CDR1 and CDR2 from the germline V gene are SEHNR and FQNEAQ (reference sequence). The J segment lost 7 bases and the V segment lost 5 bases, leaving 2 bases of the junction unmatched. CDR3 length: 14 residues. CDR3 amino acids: CASSRTSGVGELFF. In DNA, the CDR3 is TGTGCCAGCAGCAGGACTAGCGGGGTCGGGGAGCTGTTTTTT.

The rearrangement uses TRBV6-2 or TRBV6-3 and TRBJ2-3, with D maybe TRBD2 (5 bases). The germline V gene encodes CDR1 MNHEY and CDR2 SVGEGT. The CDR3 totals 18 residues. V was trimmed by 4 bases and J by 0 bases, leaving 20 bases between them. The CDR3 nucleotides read TGTGCCAGCAGTTCAGCGGAGGAGGCGGACCTCAGCACAGATACGCAGTATTTT. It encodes CASSSAEEADLSTDTQYF.

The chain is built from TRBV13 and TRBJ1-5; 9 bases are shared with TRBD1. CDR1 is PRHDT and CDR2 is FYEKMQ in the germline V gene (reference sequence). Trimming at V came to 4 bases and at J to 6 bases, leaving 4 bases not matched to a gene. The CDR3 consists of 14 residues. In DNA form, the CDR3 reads TGTGCCAGCAGCTCCGGGACAGGGTCTCAGCCCCAGCATTTT. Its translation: CASSSGTGSQPQHF.

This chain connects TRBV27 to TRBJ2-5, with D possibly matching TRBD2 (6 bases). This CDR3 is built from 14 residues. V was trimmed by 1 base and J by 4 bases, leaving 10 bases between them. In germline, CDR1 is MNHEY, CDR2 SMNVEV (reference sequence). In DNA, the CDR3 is TGTGCCAGCAGTTTATTAGACGGGAGAGAGACCCAGTACTTC. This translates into CASSLLDGRETQYF.

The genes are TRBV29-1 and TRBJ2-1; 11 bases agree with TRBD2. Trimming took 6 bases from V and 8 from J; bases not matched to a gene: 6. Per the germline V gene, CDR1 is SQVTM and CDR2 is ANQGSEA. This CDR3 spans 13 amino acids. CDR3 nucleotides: TGCAGCGTGCAACTAGCGGGAGTGTATGAGCAGTTCTTC. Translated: CSVQLAGVYEQFF.

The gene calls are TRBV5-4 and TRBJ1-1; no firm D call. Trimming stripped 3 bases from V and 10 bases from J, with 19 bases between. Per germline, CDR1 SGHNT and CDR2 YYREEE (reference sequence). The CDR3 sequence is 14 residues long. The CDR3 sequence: CASSWDVGPQPAFF. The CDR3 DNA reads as TGTGCCAGCAGCTGGGATGTAGGCCCCCAACCAGCTTTCTTT.

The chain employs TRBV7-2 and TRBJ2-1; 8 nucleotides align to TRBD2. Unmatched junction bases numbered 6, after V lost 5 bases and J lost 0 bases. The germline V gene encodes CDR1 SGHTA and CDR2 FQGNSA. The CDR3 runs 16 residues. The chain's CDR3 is CASSASGPSSYNEQFF. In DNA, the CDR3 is TGTGCCAGCAGCGCTAGCGGGCCTTCCTCCTACAATGAGCAGTTCTTC.

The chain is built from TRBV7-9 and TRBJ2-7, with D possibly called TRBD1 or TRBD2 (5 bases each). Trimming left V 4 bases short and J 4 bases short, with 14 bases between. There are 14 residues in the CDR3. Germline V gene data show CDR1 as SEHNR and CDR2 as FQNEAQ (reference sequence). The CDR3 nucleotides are TGTGCCAGCAGCTCCCCCCGGGACGGGTACGAGCAGTACTTC. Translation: CASSSPRDGYEQYF.

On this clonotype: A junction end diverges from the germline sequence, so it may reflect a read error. CDR3 region: CACSLSKGNTIYF. CDR3 sequence (DNA): TGTGCCTGCAGTTTATCGAAAGGAAACACCATATATTTT. V and J are TRBV27 and TRBJ1-3; D is unclear. CDR3 length: 13 residues. CDR1 is MNHEY and CDR2 is SMNVEV in the germline V gene (reference sequence).

CDR3 region: CASVDRLAVNNEQFF. In nucleotides, the CDR3 is TGTGCCAGCGTGGACCGACTAGCAGTCAACAATGAGCAGTTCTTC. The chain couples TRBV7-9 to TRBJ2-1, with 7 bases lining up with TRBD2. The trim removed 8 bases at V and 5 bases at J, leaving 12 bases unmatched. Germline V gene data show CDR1 as SEHNR and CDR2 as FQNEAQ (reference sequence). The CDR3 has 15 residues. The full variable domain, in which reference TRBV7-9 and TRBJ2-1 provide the parts outside the CDR3, is DTGVSQNPRHKITKRGQNVTFRCDPISEHNRLYWYRQTLGQGPEFLTYFQNEAQLEKSRLLSDRFSAERPKGSFSTLEIQRTEQGDSAMYLCASVDRLAVNNEQFFGPGTRLTVL.

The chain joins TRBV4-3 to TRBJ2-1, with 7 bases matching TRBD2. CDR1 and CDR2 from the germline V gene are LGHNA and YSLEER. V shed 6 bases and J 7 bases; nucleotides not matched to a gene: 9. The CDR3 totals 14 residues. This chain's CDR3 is CASREAGVGNEQFF. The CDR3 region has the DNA TGCGCCAGCAGAGAGGCGGGAGTGGGGAATGAGCAGTTCTTC.